This TCR beta chain was retrieved from a study of OX40 agonist ivuxolimab in advanced cancers. Study at large: People in dose escalation had one of these cancers: hepatocellular carcinoma, melanoma, renal cell or head and neck cancer.

Trimming cost V 4 bases and J 0 bases, with 10 bases left between them. The CDR3 is 14 amino acids. Looked up from germline, CDR1 is SGHKS and CDR2 is YYEKEE (reference sequence). The table came from immunoSEQ multiplex PCR; TCRdb's copy has only in-frame clones and leaves some out. The sample carries approximately 54,000 clones, more than 85% recorded once. Autoimmune disease history or systemic immunosuppression was exclusionary. V and J are TRBV5-5 and TRBJ2-5; D possibly corresponds to TRBD1 (6 bases). The sample was CD4+ or CD8+ T cells sorted from blood, taken in a trial of the OX40 agonist ivuxolimab. The sequence was collected from an adult with an advanced solid tumor such as melanoma, head and neck, liver or kidney cancer. The CDR3 reads CASSPTGYQETQYF. For the CDR3, the DNA is TGTGCCAGCAGCCCTACAGGGTACCAAGAGACCCAGTACTTC. The full variable domain, completed using reference TRBV5-5 and TRBJ2-5, is DAGVTQSPTHLIKTRGQQVTLRCSPISGHKSVSWYQQVLGQGPQFIFQYYEKEERGRGNFPDRFSARQFPNYSSELNVNALLLGDSALYLCASSPTGYQETQYFGPGTRLLVL.